These T cell receptor beta chains were read from a single sample in a study of T cell changes during pregnancy in multiple sclerosis. The table came from immunoSEQ multiplex PCR; TCRdb's copy has only in-frame clones and leaves some out. This table holds around 70,000 clones, approximately 91% found once. The sequencing used peripheral blood, collected in the third trimester of pregnancy. Receptor source: a female donor with multiple sclerosis, enrolled in a pregnancy study. Each CDR3 is given with its conserved first and last residue. The D gene is left open where the match is weak. The size entry is marked missing in some rows and otherwise reads once, few, many or a size class.

cdr3_nt: TGTGCCAGCAGTTTCCGGACAGGGGGCTTTGATAATTCACCCCTCCACTTT
cdr3_aa: CASSFRTGGFDNSPLHF
j_call: TRBJ1-6
clone_size: few
v_call: TRBV27
d_call: TRBD1

cdr3_nt: TGCGCCAGCAGCCCTGACCAAGAGACCCAGTACTTC
cdr3_aa: CASSPDQETQYF
j_call: TRBJ2-5
clone_size: -
v_call: TRBV5-1
d_call: -

cdr3_nt: TGTGCCTCGAACAGGGCGGCTAATTCACCCCTCCACTTT
cdr3_aa: CASNRAANSPLHF
j_call: TRBJ1-6
clone_size: -
v_call: TRBV30
d_call: -

cdr3_nt: TGTGCCAGCAGCCAGTCCTTTGTTCAGCCCCAGCATTTT
cdr3_aa: CASSQSFVQPQHF
j_call: TRBJ1-5
clone_size: -
v_call: TRBV4-2
d_call: -

cdr3_nt: TGCGCCAGCAGCCGCAGACAGGGGACAACCGCTGAAGCTTTCTTT
cdr3_aa: CASSRRQGTTAEAFF
j_call: TRBJ1-1
clone_size: -
v_call: TRBV4-3
d_call: TRBD1

cdr3_nt: TGTGCCAGCAGCCCACCCCTAGCGGGGGGCGGAGAGACCCAGTACTTC
cdr3_aa: CASSPPLAGGGETQYF
j_call: TRBJ2-5
clone_size: -
v_call: TRBV7-9
d_call: TRBD2

cdr3_nt: TGCGCCAGCAGCTGGGGGACAGGGGGAGGAAACACCATATATTTT
cdr3_aa: CASSWGTGGGNTIYF
j_call: TRBJ1-3
clone_size: -
v_call: TRBV5-1
d_call: TRBD1

cdr3_nt: TGTGCCAGCAGTTATGAGTCGGGTCCTAATGAAAAACTGTTTTTT
cdr3_aa: CASSYESGPNEKLFF
j_call: TRBJ1-4
clone_size: -
v_call: TRBV6-5
d_call: -

cdr3_nt: TGTGCCAGCAGCTTAAGCCCCTCACAGGGAATGGACACTGAAGCTTTCTTT
cdr3_aa: CASSLSPSQGMDTEAFF
j_call: TRBJ1-1
clone_size: -
v_call: TRBV11-2
d_call: -

cdr3_nt: TGTGCCAGCGGTGGGGAGCCGGGAAAGATCCCATACGAGCAGTACTTC
cdr3_aa: CASGGEPGKIPYEQYF
j_call: TRBJ2-7
clone_size: -
v_call: TRBV6-1
d_call: -

cdr3_nt: TGCGCCAGCAGCTGGACACCAGGGGGCACTTACAATGAGCAGTTCTTC
cdr3_aa: CASSWTPGGTYNEQFF
j_call: TRBJ2-1
clone_size: -
v_call: TRBV5-1
d_call: TRBD1

cdr3_nt: TGCGCCAGCAGCTTGGCACAGCGGGGGGGCCAAGAGACCCAGTACTTC
cdr3_aa: CASSLAQRGGQETQYF
j_call: TRBJ2-5
clone_size: -
v_call: TRBV5-1
d_call: TRBD2

cdr3_nt: TGCAGTGCTAGCAACAGGGGCGGCTACACCTTC
cdr3_aa: CSASNRGGYTF
j_call: TRBJ1-2
clone_size: -
v_call: TRBV20-1
d_call: TRBD1

cdr3_nt: TGCGCCAGCAGCCAAGATGCGGAGAACGGGGAGCTGTTTTTT
cdr3_aa: CASSQDAENGELFF
j_call: TRBJ2-2
clone_size: once
v_call: TRBV4-3
d_call: -

cdr3_nt: TGTGCCAGCAGCTCCCCAGGTTCTGGGGCCAACGTCCTGACTTTC
cdr3_aa: CASSSPGSGANVLTF
j_call: TRBJ2-6
clone_size: once
v_call: TRBV5-4
d_call: -

cdr3_nt: TGTGCCAGCAGTTATTACAGGGGGCGGAAAGCCGAGCAGTACTTC
cdr3_aa: CASSYYRGRKAEQYF
j_call: TRBJ2-7
clone_size: -
v_call: TRBV28
d_call: TRBD1

cdr3_nt: TGCGCCAGCAGCTTGGTGGGGAGACAGGATCAGCCCCAGCATTTT
cdr3_aa: CASSLVGRQDQPQHF
j_call: TRBJ1-5
clone_size: -
v_call: TRBV5-1
d_call: -

cdr3_nt: TGTGCCAGCAGCACACACAATACGGAGACCCAGTACTTC
cdr3_aa: CASSTHNTETQYF
j_call: TRBJ2-5
clone_size: -
v_call: TRBV5-4
d_call: -

cdr3_nt: TGTGCCACCAGCAGAGTGTCAGGGGCTCAGCCCCAGCATTTT
cdr3_aa: CATSRVSGAQPQHF
j_call: TRBJ1-5
clone_size: once
v_call: TRBV15
d_call: -

cdr3_nt: TGTGCCAGCCTCCGGGCAGGGGGCGAGGTCACAGATACGCAGTATTTT
cdr3_aa: CASLRAGGEVTDTQYF
j_call: TRBJ2-3
clone_size: -
v_call: TRBV18
d_call: TRBD1

cdr3_nt: TGTGCCAGCAAGCTCACAGGGATTGGAGGAGATACGCAGTATTTT
cdr3_aa: CASKLTGIGGDTQYF
j_call: TRBJ2-3
clone_size: once
v_call: TRBV6-4
d_call: -

cdr3_nt: TGTGCCAGCAGCGCCAACCGGGACAGGGGAGGCTACACCTTC
cdr3_aa: CASSANRDRGGYTF
j_call: TRBJ1-2
clone_size: -
v_call: TRBV11-1
d_call: TRBD1

cdr3_nt: TGTGCCAGCAGTGAACCCCCCGAGGCTTTCTTT
cdr3_aa: CASSEPPEAFF
j_call: TRBJ1-1
clone_size: -
v_call: TRBV25-1
d_call: -

cdr3_nt: TGTGCCAGCAGTCCTAGGCGGGACAGGGGATACGAGCAGTACTTC
cdr3_aa: CASSPRRDRGYEQYF
j_call: TRBJ2-7
clone_size: -
v_call: TRBV6-5
d_call: TRBD1

cdr3_nt: TGTGCCAGCAGTCCGCGAGGATATGGCTACACCTTC
cdr3_aa: CASSPRGYGYTF
j_call: TRBJ1-2
clone_size: -
v_call: TRBV27
d_call: -

cdr3_nt: TGTGCCAGCAGCCCGCGGACGGGGGGAATCACTGAAGCTTTCTTT
cdr3_aa: CASSPRTGGITEAFF
j_call: TRBJ1-1
clone_size: -
v_call: TRBV13
d_call: -

cdr3_nt: TGCGCCAGCAGCTTGGCGGCGGGCCACTCCTACGAGCAGTACTTC
cdr3_aa: CASSLAAGHSYEQYF
j_call: TRBJ2-7
clone_size: -
v_call: TRBV5-1
d_call: -

cdr3_nt: TGCGCCAGCAGCCCCCAGGGGACAAGCCGTGAAGCTTTCTTT
cdr3_aa: CASSPQGTSREAFF
j_call: TRBJ1-1
clone_size: -
v_call: TRBV5-1
d_call: -

cdr3_nt: TGCAGCGGACAAGGTTTCACCGGGGAGCTGTTTTTT
cdr3_aa: CSGQGFTGELFF
j_call: TRBJ2-2
clone_size: -
v_call: TRBV29-1
d_call: -

cdr3_nt: TGTGCCAGCACCTCCAGTCATGAGGGCAATCAGCCCCAGCATTTT
cdr3_aa: CASTSSHEGNQPQHF
j_call: TRBJ1-5
clone_size: -
v_call: TRBV25-1
d_call: -

cdr3_nt: TGCGCCAGCAGCCAAGGTTTTGGGGGCCGGAGGGGAAACACCATATATTTT
cdr3_aa: CASSQGFGGRRGNTIYF
j_call: TRBJ1-3
clone_size: -
v_call: TRBV4-1
d_call: -

cdr3_nt: TGCAGCGTATCCAGGGGCCCGGGCTACGAGCAGTACTTC
cdr3_aa: CSVSRGPGYEQYF
j_call: TRBJ2-7
clone_size: -
v_call: TRBV29-1
d_call: -

cdr3_nt: TGTGCCAGCAGCCCGGGACAGGGAGACACCGGGGAGCTGTTTTTT
cdr3_aa: CASSPGQGDTGELFF
j_call: TRBJ2-2
clone_size: -
v_call: TRBV7-9
d_call: TRBD1

cdr3_nt: TGTGCCTGGAGTCCCCCTACTAGCGGGGGGGCCGGCACCGGGGAGCTGTTTTTT
cdr3_aa: CAWSPPTSGGAGTGELFF
j_call: TRBJ2-2
clone_size: -
v_call: TRBV30
d_call: TRBD2

cdr3_nt: TGTGCCAGCAGCTTGAGGGGGCTGAACACTGAAGCTTTCTTT
cdr3_aa: CASSLRGLNTEAFF
j_call: TRBJ1-1
clone_size: -
v_call: TRBV7-9
d_call: TRBD1

cdr3_nt: TGCGCCAGCAGCCAAGCGGCCCTAGCGGGGGGGACCTACGAGCAGTACTTC
cdr3_aa: CASSQAALAGGTYEQYF
j_call: TRBJ2-7
clone_size: -
v_call: TRBV4-1
d_call: TRBD2

cdr3_nt: TGTGCCAGGGGGGACAGAGCTAACTATGGCTACACCTTC
cdr3_aa: CARGDRANYGYTF
j_call: TRBJ1-2
clone_size: -
v_call: TRBV2
d_call: TRBD1

cdr3_nt: TGTGCCAGCAGTTTACAGCAGGGGGCGGCCTATAATTCACCCCTCCACTTT
cdr3_aa: CASSLQQGAAYNSPLHF
j_call: TRBJ1-6
clone_size: -
v_call: TRBV28
d_call: TRBD1

cdr3_nt: TGTGCCAGCAGACCACCGACAGGAAATTCACCCCTCCACTTT
cdr3_aa: CASRPPTGNSPLHF
j_call: TRBJ1-6
clone_size: -
v_call: TRBV27
d_call: -

cdr3_nt: TGTGCCAGCAGCTTAAGCAGGGGGCTATATGGCTACACCTTC
cdr3_aa: CASSLSRGLYGYTF
j_call: TRBJ1-2
clone_size: -
v_call: TRBV7-2
d_call: TRBD1

cdr3_nt: TGTGCCAGCGGGGGGAATACGCAGTATTTT
cdr3_aa: CASGGNTQYF
j_call: TRBJ2-3
clone_size: many
v_call: TRBV2
d_call: -

cdr3_nt: TGTGCCAGCAGTTACGATTCCGGGACAGGGGAAGGCTACACCTTC
cdr3_aa: CASSYDSGTGEGYTF
j_call: TRBJ1-2
clone_size: -
v_call: TRBV6-6
d_call: TRBD1

cdr3_nt: TGTGCCAGCCGGAGCGGGGACAGGAACCTTCACAATGAGCAGTTCTTC
cdr3_aa: CASRSGDRNLHNEQFF
j_call: TRBJ2-1
clone_size: -
v_call: TRBV28
d_call: -

cdr3_nt: TGTGCCTGGAGTGTAGGCCCGGGTTTCTACGAGCAGTACTTC
cdr3_aa: CAWSVGPGFYEQYF
j_call: TRBJ2-7
clone_size: -
v_call: TRBV30
d_call: -

cdr3_nt: TGTGCCAGCAGCCAGGGGACAGGGGGCATTATGAACTATGGCTACACCTTC
cdr3_aa: CASSQGTGGIMNYGYTF
j_call: TRBJ1-2
clone_size: -
v_call: TRBV5-6
d_call: TRBD1

cdr3_nt: TGTGCCAGCAGGTGGCAGGACAGATTCGAGGGCTACACCTTC
cdr3_aa: CASRWQDRFEGYTF
j_call: TRBJ1-2
clone_size: once
v_call: TRBV28
d_call: -

cdr3_nt: TGTGCCAGCTCAACTTCCTCGGGTCATGCGCAGTACTTC
cdr3_aa: CASSTSSGHAQYF
j_call: TRBJ2-7
clone_size: -
v_call: TRBV18
d_call: -

cdr3_nt: TGTGCCAGCAGTCCCGCTATTCGACAGGGTACTGAAGCTTTCTTT
cdr3_aa: CASSPAIRQGTEAFF
j_call: TRBJ1-1
clone_size: -
v_call: TRBV5-4
d_call: TRBD1

cdr3_nt: TGTGCCAGCAGCAATGGACTGGATGACGAGCAGTACTTC
cdr3_aa: CASSNGLDDEQYF
j_call: TRBJ2-7
clone_size: -
v_call: TRBV7-9
d_call: -

cdr3_nt: TGCGCCAGCAGCTTGATGGTCCGGGAGGAAAAACTGTTTTTT
cdr3_aa: CASSLMVREEKLFF
j_call: TRBJ1-4
clone_size: -
v_call: TRBV5-1
d_call: -

cdr3_nt: TGTGCCAGCATGGAGGGACAGGGAGACACTGAAGCTTTCTTT
cdr3_aa: CASMEGQGDTEAFF
j_call: TRBJ1-1
clone_size: -
v_call: TRBV7-3
d_call: TRBD1

cdr3_nt: TGCGCCAGCAGCGGACAGGGCATAGGCAATCAGCCCCAGCATTTT
cdr3_aa: CASSGQGIGNQPQHF
j_call: TRBJ1-5
clone_size: -
v_call: TRBV4-1
d_call: TRBD1